A single T cell receptor beta chain is shown here with its context. As originally analysed: By means of reference gene primer amplification, nucleated cell counts were estimated. The assay was immunoSEQ multiplex PCR, and TCRdb's table has in-frame clones only and misses some. V and J calls and clone size are given by that table; D and trimming were obtained from the DNA. Here the sample spans tens of thousands of clones, about 87% being singletons. Trimming took off 0 bases at V and 3 bases at J, with 7 bases between the two ends. Germline-derived CDR1 and CDR2 are SGHRS and YFSETQ. The CDR3 extends over 14 amino acids. This sample is part of a study of blood T cell repertoires in COVID-19. Across the whole study: The samples span acute and convalescent COVID-19 from the United States, Italy and Spain. PBMCs, B-cell-depleted T cells, or T cells provided the cDNA or gDNA that made up the material.

Sequencing was performed on peripheral blood. The receptor comes from a human donor in a cohort sampled during active COVID-19. The donor label of this sample is uncertain. The chain couples TRBV5-1 to TRBJ2-1; D perhaps matches TRBD1 (5 bases). CDR3 nucleotide sequence: TGCGCCAGCAGCTTGGGCCAGGGCTACAATGAGCAGTTCTTC. Translating it yields CASSLGQGYNEQFF.